The 21 T cell receptor beta chains reported below all come from one sample, sequenced in a study of identical twins. Each CDR3 protein gets one entry after TCRdb re-called the 5' RACE reads with MiXCR. In the table there are about 500,000 distinct CDR3 sequences, around an eighth of which are singletons. The same specimen was also included in a second study, on yellow fever vaccine responses in identical twins.

Sequenced sample: CD4+ T cells sorted from blood. These receptors were obtained from a woman between 18 and 29 years old in good health.

The chain combines TRBV11-3 with TRBJ2-7; D may be TRBD1 or TRBD2 (5 bases each). V lost 11 bases to trimming and J lost 5 bases, with 13 bases between them. The CDR3 sequence is 11 residues long. Germline assignment: CDR1 SGHNT and CDR2 YENEEA. The CDR3 coding sequence is TGTGCCCAGCTTGAGGGGCACGAGCAGTACTTC. This encodes CAQLEGHEQYF.

This clonotype has a handful of counts. The CDR3 reads CASSEGLSYNEQFF. The DNA for the CDR3 is TGTGCCAGCAGCGAGGGACTCTCCTACAATGAGCAGTTCTTC. The V call is TRBV11-2, the J call TRBJ2-1; D might be TRBD2 (6 bases). Looked up from germline, CDR1 is SGHAT and CDR2 is FQNNGV. The CDR3 totals 14 residues. V lost 5 bases, J lost 0 bases, and 8 bases lay in between.

This clonotype was found a few times. This chain connects TRBV3-1 to TRBJ2-1; D unresolved. Looked up from germline, CDR1 is LGHDT and CDR2 is YNNKEL (reference sequence). V lost 3 bases and J lost 6, with 12 bases in between. The CDR3 loop spans 14 amino acids. As DNA, the CDR3 is TGTGCCAGCAGCCAGTTTCGCCGGACCAATGAGCAGTTCTTC. Its translation: CASSQFRRTNEQFF.

The CDR3 is CASRLTSGNYEQYF. In DNA, the CDR3 is TGTGCCAGCAGATTGACTAGCGGCAACTACGAGCAGTACTTC. The V call is TRBV28, the J call TRBJ2-7; 9 bases fit TRBD2. The germline gives CDR1 MDHEN, CDR2 SYDVKM. Trimming removed 6 bases from V and 3 bases from J; junction bases left unmatched: 6. This CDR3 has 14 residues. Drawing the rest from reference TRBV28 and TRBJ2-7, the complete variable domain is DVKVTQSSRYLVKRTGEKVFLECVQDMDHENMFWYRQDPGLGLRLIYFSYDVKMKEKGDIPEGYSVSREKKERFSLILESASTNQTSMYLCASRLTSGNYEQYFGPGTRLTVT.

This sequence joins TRBV29-1 and TRBJ2-1; D is possibly TRBD2 (5 bases). The CDR3 runs to 11 residues. CDR1 and CDR2 (germline): SQVTM, ANQGSEA. Trimming pared 3 bases from V and 12 bases from J, leaving 12 bases between. The CDR3 DNA follows: TGCAGCGTTGACCAGGACTTCGGGCAGTTCTTC. The encoded protein is CSVDQDFGQFF.

Ten or more counts support this clonotype. The CDR3 sequence: CASSLGLSGSHSYNEQFF. CDR3 DNA sequence: TGCGCCAGCAGCTTGGGTCTTAGCGGGAGCCATTCCTACAATGAGCAGTTCTTC. V is TRBV5-1 and J is TRBJ2-1; TRBD2 matches 9 bases. Germline lookup yields CDR1 SGHRS and CDR2 YFSETQ. The CDR3 length is 18 residues. V dropped 0 bases and J dropped 1; count of bases not matched to a gene: 8.

This clonotype appeared a few times. The rearrangement uses TRBV3-1 and TRBJ2-7; tentatively, D is TRBD2 (6 bases). The CDR3 totals 13 residues. Germline CDR1 LGHDT, CDR2 YNNKEL (reference sequence). Trimming left V 5 bases short and J 7 bases short, with 15 bases between. Here the CDR3 DNA reads TGTGCCAGCAGCTTCTCCCGGGCGGGGGAGCAGTACTTC. This translates into CASSFSRAGEQYF.

This clonotype showed up just a few times. The rearrangement uses TRBV2 and TRBJ2-1, with D possibly matching TRBD1 (6 bases). Germline CDR1 reads SNHLY; CDR2 reads FYNNEI. The CDR3 spans 14 residues. The V end was cut by 6 bases, the J end by 1 base, with 10 bases between. CDR3 bases: TGTGCCAGCAGCAGGGGCCGATCCTACAATGAGCAGTTCTTC. Its protein product is CASSRGRSYNEQFF.

This clonotype was counted between two and nine times. The rearrangement uses TRBV20-1 and TRBJ2-1; TRBD2 matches at 7 bases. Germline CDR1 reads DFQATT; CDR2 reads SNEGSKA (reference sequence). This CDR3 is 15 amino acids long. V was pared by 5 bases and J by 1 base, with 8 bases of the junction left unmatched. DNA of the CDR3: TGCAGTGCTCCGACGGGGCGGGGGTCCTACAATGAGCAGTTCTTC. Translation: CSAPTGRGSYNEQFF.

This clonotype was counted between two and nine times. The V and J genes are TRBV12-3 or TRBV12-4 and TRBJ2-3; 7 nucleotides agree with TRBD2. The junction had 16 bases not matched to a gene; V was cut back by 10 bases and J by 6 bases. This CDR3 comprises 15 residues. In nucleotides, the CDR3 is TGTGCCACCTCCTCGAGACTAGCATCCCTCGATACGCAGTATTTT. Its protein product is CATSSRLASLDTQYF.

The chain employs TRBV11-2 and TRBJ2-3; 9 bases align to TRBD2. V trimming: 2 bases; J trimming: 4 bases; junction bases outside the gene matches: 16. Germline V gene sequence: CDR1 SGHAT, CDR2 FQNNGV. This CDR3 has 19 amino acids. The CDR3 reads CASSLRVWSGGRVADTQYF. The CDR3 bases are TGTGCCAGCAGCTTAAGAGTATGGTCGGGCGGGAGGGTGGCAGATACGCAGTATTTT.

A few counts support this clonotype. The junction and the germline gene differ at one end; a read error may be behind it. The chain has TRBV6-5 and TRBJ2-2; weak D call: TRBD2 (7 bases). This CDR3 is 18 amino acids long. Germline lookup yields CDR1 MNHEY and CDR2 SVGAGI. CDR3: CASCYSRGGGANTGELFF. CDR3 coding DNA: TGTGCCAGCTGTTACTCTCGGGGCGGGGGCGCGAACACCGGGGAGCTGTTTTTT.

As concerns this clonotype: At one end, the junction sequence differs from germline, possibly due to a read error. The rearrangement joins TRBV7-7 to TRBJ2-1, with D possibly matching TRBD2 (6 bases). CDR3 length: 16 amino acids. Germline V gene lookup returns CDR1 SSHAT and CDR2 FNYEAQ (reference sequence). The CDR3 sequence is CASSLAVSGLGYEQFF. CDR3 nucleotide sequence: TGTGCTAGCAGCTTAGCGGTTAGCGGCCTTGGGTATGAGCAGTTCTTC.

The chain joins TRBV28 to TRBJ2-1, with D possibly matching TRBD2 (5 bases). Deletions cut 6 bases from V and 6 bases from J, with 15 bases between. Germline CDR1 MDHEN, CDR2 SYDVKM. The CDR3 totals 14 residues. The CDR3 is CASRHQYSVNEQFF. CDR3 bases: TGTGCCAGCAGGCACCAATATAGCGTCAATGAGCAGTTCTTC.

This chain connects TRBV20-1 to TRBJ2-5; TRBD1 is a possible D gene (5 bases). Germline CDR1 reads DFQATT; CDR2 reads SNEGSKA (reference sequence). V lost 3 bases and J 7 bases, leaving 18 bases between the germline ends. The CDR3 consists of 14 residues. The CDR3 is CSASPLDSQGTQYF. The DNA for the CDR3 is TGCAGTGCTAGCCCCTTGGATAGTCAGGGGACCCAGTACTTC.

The chain links TRBV10-3 to TRBJ2-5; D assignment may be TRBD1 or TRBD2 (5 bases each). The germline V and J ends were trimmed by 2 bases and 1 base, with 14 bases remaining between them. The germline V gene encodes CDR1 ENHRY and CDR2 SYGVKD. This CDR3 is 16 amino acids long. CDR3 coding DNA: TGTGCCATCAGTGAGGGAAGGGGAGCCTTCCAAGAGACCCAGTACTTC. It specifies CAISEGRGAFQETQYF.

This clonotype was picked up many times. The chain carries TRBV27 and TRBJ1-1, with D unclear. Germline values: CDR1 MNHEY, CDR2 SMNVEV (reference sequence). The CDR3 is 15 amino acids. Trimming left V 6 bases short and J 3 bases short, with 17 bases between. As DNA, the CDR3 is TGTGCCAGCAGCCCCCTCTCGAAGTCCGACACTGAAGCTTTCTTT. Its protein is CASSPLSKSDTEAFF.

There are a few counts of this clonotype. The chain links TRBV4-2 to TRBJ1-1; maybe TRBD1 (5 bases). The CDR3 is 15 amino acids. CDR1 is LGHNA, CDR2 YNFKEQ, per germline. The germline V and J ends were trimmed by 4 bases and 3 bases, with 15 bases remaining between them. The CDR3 loop is CASSLAIGEDTEAFF. In DNA form, the CDR3 reads TGTGCCAGCAGCCTTGCGATAGGGGAGGACACTGAAGCTTTCTTT.

This chain uses TRBV7-3 with TRBJ2-1, with TRBD2 matching 13 bases. This CDR3 comprises 15 residues. Germline V lookup: CDR1 SGHTA, CDR2 FQGTGA. V lost 5 bases, J lost 9 bases, and 7 bases stayed unmatched. The CDR3 loop reads CASSATSGGAREQFF. CDR3 DNA sequence: TGTGCCAGCAGCGCCACTAGCGGGGGGGCCCGTGAGCAGTTCTTC.

The chain has TRBV6-1 and TRBJ2-1; D may match TRBD1 or TRBD2 (7 bases each). This CDR3 is 15 amino acids long. Looked up from germline, CDR1 is MNHNS and CDR2 is SASEGT. V lost 6 bases to trimming and J lost 5 bases, with 17 bases between them. The CDR3 DNA follows: TGTGCCAGCAGAACCAGGGGGGGAGGGGACAATGAGCAGTTCTTC. Its translation: CASRTRGGGDNEQFF.

This clonotype appeared a few times. The chain carries TRBV29-1 and TRBJ2-1, with TRBD1 matching over 7 bases. The CDR3 runs to 12 residues. Trimming took 4 bases from V and 9 from J; bases not matched to a gene: 6. Germline lookup yields CDR1 SQVTM and CDR2 ANQGSEA. The CDR3 region is CSVVATGFEQFF. The DNA of the CDR3 is TGCAGCGTTGTCGCGACAGGGTTTGAGCAGTTCTTC.